The rows below give T cell receptor beta chains drawn from one sample of a study of T-cell reconstitution after alpha-beta-depleted transplantation in children. TCRdb passed the PCR reads through MiXCR, listing each CDR3 protein once. The table has under 450,000 distinct CDR3 sequences, around 15% seen once. Here the sequenced sample was PBMCs, mostly from graft donor cells, taken 360 days after TCRalphabeta/CD19-depleted stem cell transplant. Source of these receptors: a boy younger than two who had a stem cell transplant for Wiskott-Aldrich syndrome, so the T cells may come from the graft donor. The CDR3 runs from the conserved cysteine through the conserved F or W. Each record gives: clone size, J gene, D gene, V gene, CDR3 length, CDR3 DNA, CDR3 protein. A D gene is named only where the DNA matches it firmly. For some rows the clone size is stated as once, few or many, or as a class when expanded; others skip it.

>.|TRBJ2-4|.|TRBV12-3/TRBV12-4|12
TGTGCCAGCAGTTTTTATAGAGTTCCTCAGTACTTC
CASSFYRVPQYF
>many|TRBJ2-5|.|TRBV18|11
TGTGCCAGCTCACCACGAGAGACCCAGTACTTC
CASSPRETQYF
>many|TRBJ2-7|.|TRBV5-1|13
TGCGCCAGCAGCCCCCGAGGCACCTACGAGCAGTACTTC
CASSPRGTYEQYF
>.|TRBJ2-1|.|TRBV15|12
TGTGCCACCAGCAGAGCTTGGGGTGAGCAGTTCTTC
CATSRAWGEQFF
>many|TRBJ2-7|.|TRBV10-3|13
TGTGCCATCAGTGAGCAGGGGGGATACGAGCAGTACTTC
CAISEQGGYEQYF
>many|TRBJ2-3|TRBD2|TRBV7-2|15
TGTGCCAGCAGCTTAGCGGGAGGGTTCCCAGATACGCAGTATTTT
CASSLAGGFPDTQYF
>.|TRBJ2-1|.|TRBV3-1|19
TGTGCCAGCAGCCAAAGGGGACCTACCCTACAGGGCCCTTACAATGAGCAGTTCTTC
CASSQRGPTLQGPYNEQFF
>.|TRBJ2-3|.|TRBV11-1|20
TGTGCCAGCAGCTTAGCGAGGATCCCTCGGGCGCGTGTGGGCACAGATACGCAGTATTTT
CASSLARIPRARVGTDTQYF
>.|TRBJ2-1|TRBD1|TRBV25-1|15
TGTGCCAGCAGGTCAGACAGGGGGCCCTACAATGAGCAGTTCTTC
CASRSDRGPYNEQFF
>few|TRBJ2-7|TRBD2|TRBV29-1|15
TGCAGCGTTGAGGACGGGACTAGCGGGGCGTACGAGCAGTACTTC
CSVEDGTSGAYEQYF
>.|TRBJ2-2|.|TRBV10-1|14
TGCGCCACCCAGGGAGGATCGAACACCGGGGAGCTGTTTTTT
CATQGGSNTGELFF
>.|TRBJ2-1|TRBD2|TRBV28|15
TGTGCCAGCACTATCAGACTAGCGGCCTCCAATGAGCAGTTCTTC
CASTIRLAASNEQFF
>.|TRBJ2-7|.|TRBV28|16
TGTGCCAGCAGTCGCAGTCTTTGGGGGAACACACACGAGCAGTACTTC
CASSRSLWGNTHEQYF
>.|TRBJ2-1|.|TRBV11-2|13
TGTGCCAGCAGCTTAGATGGGCCGGCTGAGCAGTTCTTC
CASSLDGPAEQFF
>.|TRBJ1-5|.|TRBV27|14
TGTGCCAGCAGTTTACTGTACCCTAATCAGCCCCAGCATTTT
CASSLLYPNQPQHF
>.|TRBJ2-2|TRBD1|TRBV7-9|15
TGTGCCAGCAGCCCTTGGGACAGGGGCTCCGGGGAGCTGTTTTTT
CASSPWDRGSGELFF
>.|TRBJ2-3|.|TRBV9|19
TGTGCCAGCAGCGTAGCGGGGTTTTCCCACCTTAGGCGCACAGATACGCAGTATTTT
CASSVAGFSHLRRTDTQYF
>few|TRBJ2-3|TRBD1|TRBV7-2|16
TGTGCCAGCAGCCGAACCGGGACAGGGTGGACAGATACGCAGTATTTT
CASSRTGTGWTDTQYF
>few|TRBJ1-2|.|TRBV30|11
TGTGCCTGGAGTGTACTTGTTGGCTACACCTTC
CAWSVLVGYTF
>.|TRBJ2-6|.|TRBV12-3/TRBV12-4|15
TGTGCCAGCAGTTTCGATGGCTCTGGGGCCAACGTCCTGACTTTC
CASSFDGSGANVLTF
>few|TRBJ2-7|TRBD2|TRBV3-1|14
TGTGCCAGCAGCCAAAGGGCTAGCGGTGGCGAGCAGTACTTC
CASSQRASGGEQYF
>.|TRBJ2-1|TRBD1|TRBV7-2|16
TGTGCCAGCAGCTTAGGCGGGGACAGGGTTTACAATGAGCAGTTCTTC
CASSLGGDRVYNEQFF
>.|TRBJ2-1|.|TRBV6-1|16
TGTGCCAGCAGTGAATGTGAACAGGTTTCCTACAATGAGCAGTTCTTC
CASSECEQVSYNEQFF
>.|TRBJ2-7|.|TRBV6-5|16
TGTGCCAGCAGTTACTCGAGGCTGACTAGCTCCTACGAGCAGTACTTC
CASSYSRLTSSYEQYF
>few|TRBJ2-3|.|TRBV5-1|16
TGCGCCAGCAGCAGACGAGTCGACAGGAAGACAGATACGCAGTATTTT
CASSRRVDRKTDTQYF
>.|TRBJ2-1|.|TRBV4-1|15
TGCGCCAGCAGCCGATACCCCGGGGGCTACAATGAGCAGTTCTTC
CASSRYPGGYNEQFF
>many|TRBJ2-1|.|TRBV12-3/TRBV12-4|15
TGTGCCAGCAGTTTGGGGGGCGGGACCGGGTTAGGGCAGTTCTTC
CASSLGGGTGLGQFF
>many|TRBJ1-1|.|TRBV12-3/TRBV12-4|12
TGTGCCAGCAGTTTGGTCGGGACTGAAGCTTTCTTT
CASSLVGTEAFF
>few|TRBJ2-5|.|TRBV7-2|13
TGTGCCAGCAGCTTTTTGTCTTTGGGGACCCAGTACTTC
CASSFLSLGTQYF
>.|TRBJ2-1|TRBD2|TRBV11-1|18
TGTGCCAGCAGCCTCCCCCTAGGCGGGAGCTTCTCCTACAATGAGCAGTTCTTC
CASSLPLGGSFSYNEQFF
>.|TRBJ2-1|TRBD2|TRBV29-1|18
TGCAGCGTTGAGCTAGCGGGGGGACCCTTCTACTCCTACAATGAGCAGTTCTTC
CSVELAGGPFYSYNEQFF
>few|TRBJ2-2|.|TRBV12-3/TRBV12-4|13
TGTGCCAGCAGTTTATTCCCTGGCGGGGAGCTGTTTTTT
CASSLFPGGELFF
>.|TRBJ1-2|.|TRBV10-3|14
TGTGCCATCAGTGAGGTCAGGGAGGACTATGGCTACACCTTC
CAISEVREDYGYTF
>.|TRBJ2-1|.|TRBV12-3/TRBV12-4|16
TGTGCCAGCAGTTATCGAGTAGCGGAAACTTACAATGAGCAGTTCTTC
CASSYRVAETYNEQFF
>.|TRBJ2-7|.|TRBV10-3|16
TGTGCCATCAGTAAGTACAACACCGGGACACCTTACGAGCAGTACTTC
CAISKYNTGTPYEQYF
>.|TRBJ2-6|.|TRBV18|15
TGTGCCAGCTCACCCGCCATCTCTGGGGCCAACGTCCTGACTTTC
CASSPAISGANVLTF
>.|TRBJ2-1|TRBD1|TRBV25-1|15
TGTGCCAGCAGTGATCTCGACAGGGGAGGCAATGAGCAGTTCTTC
CASSDLDRGGNEQFF
>.|TRBJ2-1|TRBD1|TRBV30|17
TGTGCCTGGAGTCTGACGAACAGGGGGCCCCCCTACAATGAGCAGTTCTTC
CAWSLTNRGPPYNEQFF
>few|TRBJ2-3|.|TRBV12-3/TRBV12-4|16
TGTGCCAGCAGTCGGTTCGTGGGGACAACCACAGATACGCAGTATTTT
CASSRFVGTTTDTQYF
>few|TRBJ2-3|.|TRBV25-1|15
TGTGCCAGCAGTGAGGAGCGGGCCATCACAGATACGCAGTATTTT
CASSEERAITDTQYF
>.|TRBJ2-1|.|TRBV12-3/TRBV12-4|15
TGTGCCAGCAGTTTAGGTCTAGCGATACGCAATGAGCAGTTCTTC
CASSLGLAIRNEQFF
>many|TRBJ1-5|TRBD1|TRBV12-3/TRBV12-4|15
TGTGCCAGCAGCCTCCGGACAGGGGTCAATCAGCCCCAGCATTTT
CASSLRTGVNQPQHF
>.|TRBJ2-2|.|TRBV7-9|14
TGTGCCAGCCGCGGCCCTAGGCACACCGGGGAGCTGTTTTTT
CASRGPRHTGELFF
>few|TRBJ2-1|.|TRBV6-1|18
TGTGCCAGCAGCAAGTGGGGGACTCTTGTTCTCGGGGTCTTAGAGCAGTTCTTC
CASSKWGTLVLGVLEQFF
>few|TRBJ2-2|TRBD2|TRBV20-1|14
TGCAGTGCTAGTTGGGGGGAGGGCACCGGGGAGCTGTTTTTT
CSASWGEGTGELFF
>.|TRBJ2-3|.|TRBV6-5|11
TGTGCCAGCACTTGGGGGGTTACGCAGTATTTT
CASTWGVTQYF
>.|TRBJ1-6|.|TRBV6-2/TRBV6-3|13
TGTGCCAGCGGGACCGTCTATAATTCACCCCTCCACTTT
CASGTVYNSPLHF
>.|TRBJ2-1|TRBD2|TRBV24-1|16
TGTGCCACCAGTGACCTAACTAGCGGGGGGGCCGATGAGCAGTTCTTC
CATSDLTSGGADEQFF
>many|TRBJ2-7|TRBD1|TRBV5-1|15
TGCGCCAGCAGCTTGGTGGGACAGGTAGGCTACGAGCAGTACTTC
CASSLVGQVGYEQYF
>.|TRBJ2-1|TRBD2|TRBV27|16
TGTGCCAGCAGTCTCCTCCTAGCGGGAGGGGCGGATGAGCAGTTCTTC
CASSLLLAGGADEQFF
>few|TRBJ2-7|TRBD1|TRBV10-3|13
TGTGCCACCTGGGACAGGCAGCGCTACGAGCAGTACTTC
CATWDRQRYEQYF